The clone carrying this T cell receptor beta chain has a single count. The antigen remains undetermined. The data are from a study of OX40 agonist ivuxolimab in advanced cancers. Profiling relied on immunoSEQ multiplex PCR, and the TCRdb table lists in-frame clones only, not all of them. There are 65,000 to 90,000 clones in the sample; under 95% occur only once, and about 10% lies in the top ten. Broader study findings: At 0.1-3.0 mg/kg, partial responders had clonal expansion among the lowest observed.

The source was CD4+ or CD8+ T cells sorted from blood, collected in a trial of the OX40 agonist ivuxolimab. The sequence was obtained from an adult with an advanced solid tumor such as melanoma, head and neck, liver or kidney cancer.

This CDR3 reads CASSSGHNYEQYF. CDR3 nucleotide sequence: TGTGCCAGCAGTTCCGGACATAACTACGAGCAGTACTTC. This chain connects TRBV27 to TRBJ2-7; TRBD1 might be the D (5 bases). CDR1 is MNHEY and CDR2 is SMNVEV in the germline V gene (reference sequence). The ends were cut back, 4 bases at V and 3 bases at J, with 10 bases in the middle. The CDR3 consists of 13 residues.